Sequencing of this T cell receptor beta chain was carried out in a study of CD8+ T cells in alopecia areata. The treatment is: oral pan-JAK inhibitor, 5-10 mg twice daily. A single count supports this clone. No antigen is known for it. Study observations and caveats: Scalp clonality and expanded CD8+ clones among the top 100 fell significantly with tofacitinib.

The CDR3 consists of 16 residues. CDR1 is SGDLS and CDR2 is YYNGEE in the germline V gene. V lost 3 bases and J 5 bases, leaving 20 bases between the germline ends. Extracted from the samples, RNA was reverse transcribed into cDNA to serve as the sequencing template. Only in-frame clones appear in the TCRdb table, and some are missing; sequencing was by immunoSEQ multiplex PCR. Here the sample spans more than 90,000 clones, roughly 60% being singletons. The receptor's source is a human donor with alopecia areata. This sample comprised CD8+ T cells sorted from blood, obtained at week 4, from a patient treated with tofacitinib. The chain is built from TRBV9 and TRBJ2-5; the D gene is possibly TRBD1 (5 bases). The CDR3 sequence is CASSAVPGLRQETQYF. CDR3 sequence (DNA): TGTGCCAGCAGCGCGGTCCCGGGCCTTCGACAGGAGACCCAGTACTTC. The full variable domain, its missing parts supplied by reference TRBV9 and TRBJ2-5, is DSGVTQTPKHLITATGQRVTLRCSPRSGDLSVYWYQQSLDQGLQFLIQYYNGEERAKGNILERFSAQQFPDLHSELNLSSLELGDSALYFCASSAVPGLRQETQYFGPGTRLLVL.